This TCR beta chain was sequenced during a study of cytomegalovirus exposure and HLA in healthy donors. This table comes from immunoSEQ multiplex PCR, and its TCRdb copy is limited to in-frame clones, with some not included. The sample shows some 150,000 clones, 80% to 90% of them seen only once. Study findings and constraints: Clusters of TCRs from the first cohort tended to co-occur in the 120 validation repertoires (as a later analysis found).

The roughly 120-subject validation cohort, separate from the approximately 660-subject first cohort, included the donors. Comment on this clone: Its antigen is still unknown.

The CDR3 consists of 14 residues. The germline gives CDR1 MDHEN, CDR2 SYDVKM. The V segment lost 8 bases and the J segment 5 bases; nucleotides outside the gene matches: 11. The rearrangement uses TRBV28 and TRBJ2-5; TRBD1 matches 7 bases. The sequence derives from a woman between 18 and 30 years old in good health and CMV-seropositive. The material sequenced was PBMCs. The CDR3 DNA reads as TGTGCCAGCGACGACAGGGAAAAGGGTGAGACCCAGTACTTC. Amino acids: CASDDREKGETQYF.